What follows are 13 T cell receptor beta chains derived from one specimen sequenced in a study of blood T cell repertoires in COVID-19. Sequencing was performed with immunoSEQ multiplex PCR; in TCRdb, only in-frame clones are kept and a portion is missing. The sample shows 210,000 or so clones, over 75% of them seen only once. The sequencing input was peripheral blood. Receptors were obtained from a woman between 40 and 50 years old who had recovered from COVID-19.

This chain connects TRBV7-9 to TRBJ2-7, with D tentatively TRBD2 (6 bases). This CDR3 has 16 amino acids. V was cut by 5 bases and J by 6 bases, with 23 bases left in between. Per the germline V gene, CDR1 is SEHNR and CDR2 is FQNEAQ (reference sequence). This CDR3 reads CASSPKTGGITREQYF. DNA for the CDR3: TGTGCCAGCAGCCCAAAAACCGGGGGTATTACTCGCGAGCAGTACTTC. The full variable domain, its missing parts supplied by reference TRBV7-9 and TRBJ2-7, is DTGVSQNPRHKITKRGQNVTFRCDPISEHNRLYWYRQTLGQGPEFLTYFQNEAQLEKSRLLSDRFSAERPKGSFSTLEIQRTEQGDSAMYLCASSPKTGGITREQYFGPGTRLTVT.

The chain combines TRBV6-5 with TRBJ1-6; 7 bases fit TRBD1. This CDR3 has 15 amino acids. CDR1 is MNHEY and CDR2 is SVGAGI in the germline V gene. The trim removed 6 bases at V and 7 bases at J, leaving 9 bases unmatched. CDR3 protein: CASSAGTDRNSPLHF. CDR3 DNA: TGTGCCAGCAGCGCCGGGACAGATAGGAATTCACCCCTCCACTTT.

This chain joins TRBV4-1 and TRBJ2-2; 9 bases align to TRBD2. The CDR3 runs to 14 residues. Looked up from germline, CDR1 is MGHRA and CDR2 is YSYEKL. Losses at the gene ends were 8 bases for V and 4 bases for J; bases not matched to a gene: 5. Here the CDR3 DNA reads TGCGCCAGCGGGCGGGAGGGCAGCACCGGGGAGCTGTTTTTT. This translates into CASGREGSTGELFF.

The chain couples TRBV3-1 (or the pseudogene TRBV3-2) to TRBJ2-2; 9 bases map to TRBD1. Losses at the gene ends were 1 base for V and 7 bases for J; bases not matched to a gene: 4. Germline lookup yields CDR1 LGHDT and CDR2 YNNKEL (reference sequence). The CDR3 length is 15 residues. The CDR3 loop is CASSQVTGGFGELFF. DNA for the CDR3: TGTGCCAGCAGCCAAGTAACAGGGGGCTTCGGGGAGCTGTTTTTT.

The chain carries TRBV29-1 and TRBJ1-1, with D uncertain. CDR1 and CDR2 from the germline V gene are SQVTM and ANQGSEA. The CDR3 consists of 12 residues. The V and J ends lost 4 bases and 2 bases respectively, with 8 bases between them. The CDR3 is CSVVVSNTEAFF. DNA of the CDR3: TGCAGCGTTGTGGTGAGTAACACTGAAGCTTTCTTT.

This chain uses TRBV27 with TRBJ2-3, with TRBD2 matching over 10 bases. The V gene end was trimmed by 5 bases and the J gene end by 1 base; junction bases not matched to a gene: 9. Germline V gene lookup returns CDR1 MNHEY and CDR2 SMNVEV (reference sequence). The CDR3 is 17 residues long. CDR3 region: CASSSPLAGGGTDTQYF. CDR3 DNA sequence: TGTGCCAGCAGTAGTCCCTTAGCGGGAGGTGGCACAGATACGCAGTATTTT.

The chain carries TRBV4-2 and TRBJ2-3, with 9 bases fitting TRBD2. The length of the CDR3 is 17 residues. The germline CDR1 and CDR2 sequences are LGHNA and YNFKEQ. After removal of 5 bases from V and 5 bases from J, the junction contained 14 bases not matched to a gene. Here the CDR3 DNA reads TGTGCCAGCAGCGCACTCTCGCTAGCGGGAACAATAGATACGCAGTATTTT. It is translated as CASSALSLAGTIDTQYF.

The chain carries TRBV5-1 and TRBJ2-3; 8 positions match TRBD2. This CDR3 contains 14 residues. From germline, CDR1 is SGHRS and CDR2 YFSETQ. The J segment lost 4 bases and the V segment lost 6 bases, leaving 7 bases of the junction unmatched. In DNA, the CDR3 is TGCGCCAGCACCCGGCGGGGGGCCCCAGATACGCAGTATTTT. Translating it yields CASTRRGAPDTQYF.

This clone was seen just once. The CDR3 region is CASSLGQGNEETQYF. In DNA, the CDR3 is TGTGCCAGCAGCTTGGGACAGGGGAACGAAGAGACCCAGTACTTC. The chain has TRBV11-3 and TRBJ2-5; 10 positions agree with TRBD1. CDR1 is SGHNT, CDR2 YENEEA, per germline. The CDR3 covers 15 residues. J lost 3 bases, V lost 3 bases, and 4 bases had no gene match.

The chain has TRBV4-1 and TRBJ1-5; maybe TRBD1 (5 bases). Germline V gene data show CDR1 as MGHRA and CDR2 as YSYEKL. The CDR3 length is 16 residues. Trimming stripped 0 bases from V and 4 bases from J, with 13 bases between. Here the CDR3 DNA reads TGCGCCAGCAGCCAAGATGTGGCAGGGCCGAATCAGCCCCAGCATTTT. It yields the protein CASSQDVAGPNQPQHF.

The V and J genes are TRBV24-1 and TRBJ2-2; 15 bases are a match to TRBD2. The CDR3 length is 20 residues. Trimming cost V 5 bases and J 3 bases; bases outside gene matches: 12. Germline V gene lookup returns CDR1 KGHDR and CDR2 SFDVKD. DNA of the CDR3: TGTGCCACCAGTGCCTCACCGGGACTAGCGGGAGGTCGAGACACCGGGGAGCTGTTTTTT. Protein: CATSASPGLAGGRDTGELFF.

The V and J genes are TRBV18 and TRBJ1-1; TRBD1 matches 7 bases. Germline CDR1 reads KGHSH; CDR2 reads LQKENI. This CDR3 contains 13 residues. V lost 6 bases and J lost 3; bases outside the gene matches: 4. The CDR3 spells CASSVQGHTEAFF. CDR3 DNA sequence: TGTGCCAGCTCCGTACAGGGGCACACTGAAGCTTTCTTT.

The chain uses TRBV5-1 and TRBJ2-1, with 7 bases lining up with TRBD2. V gave up 0 bases and J gave up 4 bases; unmatched junction bases: 4. This CDR3 spans 15 amino acids. Looked up from germline, CDR1 is SGHRS and CDR2 is YFSETQ. In DNA, the CDR3 is TGCGCCAGCAGCTTGGGGACTAGGTCTTACAATGAGCAGTTCTTC. This codes for CASSLGTRSYNEQFF. Complete variable domain (other parts from reference TRBV5-1 and TRBJ2-1): KAGVTQTPRYLIKTRGQQVTLSCSPISGHRSVSWYQQTPGQGLQFLFEYFSETQRNKGNFPGRFSGRQFSNSRSEMNVSTLELGDSALYLCASSLGTRSYNEQFFGPGTRLTVL.